The 17 T cell receptor beta chains presented below share a single source sample, sequenced in a study of CD8 T cells in ankylosing spondylitis. Using its own MiXCR run on the 5' RACE reads, TCRdb lists one record per CDR3 protein. The table has a few hundred thousand distinct CDR3 sequences, about 20% seen once. Specimen: blood, either unsorted or a sorted T cell fraction (not recorded which). These receptors originate from a female donor with ankylosing spondylitis or in good health (not recorded which).

This clonotype was observed a handful of times. J is TRBJ2-1 and V is TRBV7-9; 8 positions agree with TRBD2. From germline, CDR1 is SEHNR and CDR2 FQNEAQ (reference sequence). The V and J ends lost 3 bases and 10 bases, in that order; junction bases with no gene match: 14. CDR3 length equals 16 residues. In DNA form, the CDR3 reads TGTGCCAGCAGCTTCCAGGGACGTACGAAGCGGGAGGAGCAGTTCTTC. Encoded protein: CASSFQGRTKREEQFF.

A few counts support this clonotype. V and J are TRBV20-1 and TRBJ2-7; 7 nucleotides align to TRBD2. The CDR3 covers 12 residues. Germline V gene lookup returns CDR1 DFQATT and CDR2 SNEGSKA (reference sequence). The trim removed 3 bases at V and 6 bases at J, leaving 5 bases unmatched. The CDR3 region is CSASGLVGEQYF. Here the CDR3 DNA reads TGCAGTGCTAGTGGACTAGTAGGCGAGCAGTACTTC.

Here the CDR3 reads CAWSGPPYEQYF. The DNA for the CDR3 is TGTGCCTGGAGTGGTCCCCCATACGAGCAGTACTTC. The chain joins TRBV30 to TRBJ2-7; D not resolved. Germline assignment: CDR1 GTSNPN and CDR2 SVGIG (reference sequence). V lost 1 base to trimming and J lost 4 bases, with 8 bases between them. The CDR3 covers 12 residues.

A few counts support this clonotype. A much larger clone lies one base from this, so it may be a read error. The chain employs TRBV20-1 and TRBJ2-5; no definite D call. CDR3 length: 12 amino acids. The germline V and J ends were trimmed by 3 bases and 5 bases, with 10 bases remaining between them. The V gene's germline CDR1 is DFQATT and CDR2 SNEGSKA (reference sequence). CDR3 amino acids: CSASGVGETQYF. In DNA, the CDR3 is TGCAGTGCTAGTGGTGTAGGGGAGACCCAGTACTTC.

V usage is TRBV6-1 and J usage is TRBJ1-1, with 7 bases aligning to TRBD1. Germline CDR1 and CDR2: MNHNS and SASEGT. The CDR3 has 13 residues. Unmatched junction bases numbered 13, after V lost 7 bases and J lost 11 bases. The DNA of the CDR3 is TGTGCCAGCACCTACCCAGGGGGTGGTGCGGCTTTCTTT. This sequence encodes CASTYPGGGAAFF.

The table lists this clonotype with a few counts. The J gene is TRBJ2-5, the V gene TRBV25-1; maybe TRBD2 (5 bases). The V end lost 2 bases, the J end lost 4 bases, and 11 bases lay between the germline ends. The CDR3 loop spans 14 amino acids. Germline CDR1 and CDR2: MGHDK and SYGVNS. The CDR3, as DNA: TGTGCCAGCAGTGAAAAAAGACGGGGAGAGACCCAGTACTTC. Translation: CASSEKRRGETQYF. The entire variable domain, with the rest obtained from reference TRBV25-1 and TRBJ2-5, is as follows: EADIYQTPRYLVIGTGKKITLECSQTMGHDKMYWYQQDPGMELHLIHYSYGVNSTEKGDLSSESTVSRIRTEHFPLTLESARPSHTSQYLCASSEKRRGETQYFGPGTRLLVL.

This clonotype was seen many times. The J gene is TRBJ1-2, the V gene TRBV29-1, with D uncertain. The ends were cut back, 3 bases at V and 7 bases at J, with 6 bases in the middle. The V gene's germline CDR1 is SQVTM and CDR2 ANQGSEA. The CDR3 spans 10 residues. CDR3 in DNA: TGCAGCGTTGAGGAGGGTGGCTACACCTTC. Residues: CSVEEGGYTF.

J is TRBJ2-3 and V is TRBV7-2, with 12 positions matching TRBD2. Germline CDR1 and CDR2: SGHTA and FQGNSA. The length of the CDR3 is 16 residues. Trimming removed 5 bases from V and 1 base from J; junction bases left unmatched: 4. CDR3: CASSVRLAGGTDTQYF. The CDR3 region has the DNA TGTGCCAGCAGCGTTCGACTAGCGGGGGGCACAGATACGCAGTATTTT. Supplemented by reference TRBV7-2 and TRBJ2-3, the full variable domain reads GAGVSQSPSNKVTEKGKDVELRCDPISGHTALYWYRQSLGQGLEFLIYFQGNSAPDKSGLPSDRFSAERTGGSVSTLTIQRTQQEDSAVYLCASSVRLAGGTDTQYFGPGTRLTVL.

This clonotype was recorded many times. The chain combines TRBV12-3 or TRBV12-4 with TRBJ2-7, with 13 bases that match TRBD2. V shed 5 bases, J shed 6 bases, and the junction held 7 bases outside the gene matches. CDR3 length: 15 residues. Here the CDR3 DNA reads TGTGCCAGCAGTCCAGGGACTAGCGGGAAGAGCGAGCAGTACTTC. It yields the protein CASSPGTSGKSEQYF.

On this clonotype: A read error may explain this, as a much larger clone is one base away. The rearrangement links TRBV6-5 to TRBJ1-1; the D gene is possibly TRBD1 (6 bases). The CDR3 runs 14 residues. Germline CDR1 MNHEY, CDR2 SVGAGI. In DNA, the CDR3 is TGTGCCAGCGGTTATGGGGGCGAAACGACTGAAGCTTTCTTT. Translating it yields CASGYGGETTEAFF.

V is TRBV5-1 and J is TRBJ2-7; tentatively, D is TRBD1 (5 bases). V shed 1 base and J shed 5 bases, with 10 bases lying between them. This CDR3 comprises 13 residues. The germline V gene encodes CDR1 SGHRS and CDR2 YFSETQ. The CDR3 DNA reads TGCGCCAGCAGCTTGTGGCAGGGTAACGAGCAGTACTTC. It is translated as CASSLWQGNEQYF.

V is TRBV5-1 and J is TRBJ2-1, with D uncertain. The V end was cut by 1 base, the J end by 0 bases, with 14 bases between. The CDR3 consists of 17 residues. CDR1 is SGHRS, CDR2 YFSETQ, per germline. CDR3 in amino acids: CASSLTPQPYSYNEQFF. The CDR3 nucleotides read TGCGCCAGCAGCTTGACTCCACAACCATACTCCTACAATGAGCAGTTCTTC.

This clonotype has at least ten counts. The chain employs TRBV29-1 and TRBJ1-1, with a tentative D call TRBD1 (6 bases). Trimming shortened V by 6 bases and J by 1 base, and 18 bases separated the two germline ends. The CDR3 is made up of 15 amino acids. CDR1 is SQVTM and CDR2 is ANQGSEA in the germline V gene. This chain's CDR3 is CSVLQGFGRNTEAFF. CDR3 nucleotide sequence: TGCAGCGTCTTACAGGGATTTGGAAGGAACACTGAAGCTTTCTTT. Looking up the rest from reference TRBV29-1 and TRBJ1-1 gives the full variable domain: SAVISQKPSRDICQRGTSLTIQCQVDSQVTMMFWYRQQPGQSLTLIATANQGSEATYESGFVIDKFPISRPNLTFSTLTVSNMSPEDSSIYLCSVLQGFGRNTEAFFGQGTRLTVV.

This clonotype was seen more than once but under ten times. The rearrangement joins TRBV18 to TRBJ2-1, with 10 nucleotides matching TRBD2. The V segment lost 3 bases and the J segment 10 bases; nucleotides outside the gene matches: 15. Germline V gene data show CDR1 as KGHSH and CDR2 as LQKENI. The CDR3 runs 17 residues. CDR3 sequence (DNA): TGTGCCAGCTCACCCAACTCACCAGGGACTAGCGAGTGGGAGCAGTTCTTC. Protein: CASSPNSPGTSEWEQFF.

This clonotype was observed at least ten times. The V gene is TRBV7-3, the J gene TRBJ1-2; D ambiguous. V gave up 2 bases and J gave up 4 bases, with 8 bases separating them. Per germline, CDR1 SGHTA and CDR2 FQGTGA. This CDR3 spans 13 amino acids. CDR3 residues: CASSLEHFYGYTF. DNA for the CDR3: TGTGCCAGCAGCTTAGAACACTTCTATGGCTACACCTTC.

The rearrangement uses TRBV4-3 and TRBJ2-1; 11 nucleotides line up with TRBD2. This CDR3 is built from 19 residues. Germline CDR1 reads LGHNA; CDR2 reads YSLEER. V lost 3 bases and J lost 6; bases outside the gene matches: 16. CDR3 in amino acids: CASSQDLTSGLAGGNEQFF. CDR3 nucleotides: TGCGCCAGCAGCCAGGACCTCACCTCGGGGCTAGCGGGAGGCAATGAGCAGTTCTTC.

This clonotype was observed many times. The chain employs TRBV12-3 or TRBV12-4 and TRBJ1-2, with D unclear. The CDR3 runs 13 residues. V was clipped by 2 bases and J by 8 bases, with 12 bases between them. The CDR3 here is CASSLSAGAGYTF. The CDR3 nucleotides read TGTGCCAGCAGTTTATCGGCAGGCGCCGGCTACACCTTC.